This T cell receptor beta chain stems from a study of cytomegalovirus exposure and HLA in healthy donors. For the study at large: Among the roughly 400 genotyped donors, approximately 82% were placed in the Caucasian-associated ancestry cluster. General observations from the study: In a later analysis, productive TCRs from donors in an Asian-associated ancestry cluster reportedly carried fewer N-insertions than the cohort mean. Analysis performed later found over 15,000 TCR beta sequences associated with HLA alleles at 0.05 false discovery rate. Many donors shared some public TCRs, even though most TCR sequences were rare.

Germline CDR1 and CDR2: MNHEY and SVGAGI. V gave up 3 bases and J gave up 5 bases, with 11 bases separating them. CDR3 size: 14 residues. A remark on this clone: Its antigen is currently unknown.

The PCR employed 60 Vbeta primers together with 13 Jbeta primers. Produced via immunoSEQ multiplex PCR; TCRdb's table is partial and in-frame only. Its clone listing holds 60,000 or so clones. The V gene is TRBV6-5, the J gene TRBJ2-1, with TRBD1 as a possible D gene (6 bases). The source of this sequence is a man between 50 and 59 years old in good health and CMV-seropositive. The specimen was PBMCs. CDR3 DNA: TGTGCCAGCAGTTATGTGTCAGGGGACAATGAGCAGTTCTTC. Its protein is CASSYVSGDNEQFF.